Shown below are 27 T cell receptor beta chains from a single sample sequenced in a study of cytomegalovirus exposure and HLA in healthy donors. Only in-frame clones appear in the TCRdb table, and some are missing; sequencing was by immunoSEQ multiplex PCR. The table lists about 79,000 clones, roughly 93% of them singletons. Sequenced sample: PBMCs. The receptors originated from a woman in her twenties or thirties in good health and CMV-seronegative.

The chain combines TRBV6-5 with TRBJ2-7; 14 positions agree with TRBD2. CDR3 length: 15 amino acids. The germline gives CDR1 MNHEY, CDR2 SVGAGI. Germline trimming cut 6 bases from V and 10 bases from J; bases unmatched to any gene: 11. The CDR3 loop reads CASSLRLAGGPAQYF. The CDR3 region has the DNA TGTGCCAGCAGCCTTAGACTAGCGGGAGGGCCGGCACAGTACTTC.

This clone showed up just once. CDR3 sequence (DNA): TGTGCCAGCAGTTATAAGCGGGAGGGCCTGAGCGCTACGCAGTATTTT. It yields the protein CASSYKREGLSATQYF. The chain carries TRBV27 and TRBJ2-3, with 10 bases identical to TRBD2. Germline CDR1 MNHEY, CDR2 SMNVEV (reference sequence). J lost 8 bases, V lost 4 bases, and 12 bases had no gene match. CDR3 length: 16 amino acids.

J is TRBJ1-2 and V is TRBV10-3; no clear D. The CDR3 covers 17 residues. Per germline, CDR1 ENHRY and CDR2 SYGVKD. V lost 0 bases to trimming and J lost 1 base, with 15 bases between them. The CDR3 here is CAISESSGWRINYGYTF. For the CDR3, the DNA is TGTGCCATCAGTGAGTCGAGTGGATGGAGGATTAACTATGGCTACACCTTC.

The rearrangement uses TRBV27 and TRBJ2-4; maybe TRBD2 (6 bases). The germline V gene encodes CDR1 MNHEY and CDR2 SMNVEV (reference sequence). V was clipped by 6 bases and J by 5 bases, with 23 bases between them. The CDR3 loop spans 17 amino acids. CDR3 in amino acids: CASRLLGGEGRENIQYF. The CDR3, as DNA: TGTGCCAGCAGGCTCCTCGGAGGGGAAGGAAGGGAAAACATTCAGTACTTC.

The chain employs TRBV9 and TRBJ2-7; TRBD2 matches 9 bases. Germline loops: CDR1 SGDLS, CDR2 YYNGEE. V shed 8 bases, J shed 3 bases, and the junction held 12 bases outside the gene matches. The CDR3 loop spans 15 amino acids. As DNA, the CDR3 is TGTGCCAGTAGCCCCACGAGCGGGGGGCACTACGAGCAGTACTTC. Amino acids: CASSPTSGGHYEQYF.

The chain combines TRBV7-3 with TRBJ1-1; D uncertain. The CDR3 has 12 residues. Per germline, CDR1 SGHTA and CDR2 FQGTGA. The V gene lost 4 bases and the J gene lost 2 bases, with 5 bases spanning the gap. CDR3 bases: TGTGCCAGCAGCTCAGTTAACACTGAAGCTTTCTTT. Amino acid sequence: CASSSVNTEAFF.

The V and J genes are TRBV2 and TRBJ1-5, with D possibly matching TRBD1 (6 bases). The CDR3 is 15 amino acids. Germline V gene data show CDR1 as SNHLY and CDR2 as FYNNEI. V lost 6 bases, J lost 1 base, and 13 bases lay in between. CDR3 sequence reads: CASREPGASNQPQHF. The CDR3 DNA reads as TGTGCCAGCAGGGAACCAGGGGCGAGCAATCAGCCCCAGCATTTT.

The rearrangement uses TRBV7-9 and TRBJ2-3; 8 bases align to TRBD2. This CDR3 has 16 amino acids. With V trimmed by 3 bases and J by 5 bases, 10 bases remained unmatched. Germline V gene lookup returns CDR1 SEHNR and CDR2 FQNEAQ (reference sequence). The CDR3 nucleotides are TGTGCCAGCAGCTTGAGCAGCGGGAGCGTCCTAGATACGCAGTATTTT. Its protein product is CASSLSSGSVLDTQYF.

A single count supports this clone. V is TRBV6-9 and J is TRBJ2-7, with TRBD1 as a possible D gene (6 bases). Germline CDR1 and CDR2: MNHGY and SVAAGI. V gave up 2 bases and J gave up 6 bases, with 8 bases separating them. This CDR3 has 12 residues. The CDR3 sequence: CASSYEGGEQYF. Written as DNA, the CDR3 is TGTGCCAGCAGTTATGAAGGGGGCGAGCAGTACTTC.

J is TRBJ2-5 and V is TRBV4-3; 7 nucleotides match TRBD1. After removal of 2 bases from V and 4 bases from J, the junction contained 1 base not matched to a gene. CDR1 and CDR2 (germline): LGHNA, YSLEER. This CDR3 has 13 amino acids. The CDR3 protein is CASSQRTGETQYF. The CDR3 DNA follows: TGCGCCAGCAGCCAAAGGACAGGAGAGACCCAGTACTTC.

The chain recombines TRBV28 with TRBJ2-7; 12 bases agree with TRBD1. After removal of 2 bases from V and 5 bases from J, the junction contained 7 bases not matched to a gene. Germline CDR1 MDHEN, CDR2 SYDVKM. The CDR3 consists of 16 residues. The CDR3 spells CASSLNIGTGGNEQYF. DNA for the CDR3: TGTGCCAGCAGTTTAAATATCGGGACAGGGGGCAACGAGCAGTACTTC.

The chain employs TRBV5-1 and TRBJ2-1, with 15 bases fitting TRBD2. The J segment lost 0 bases and the V segment lost 4 bases, leaving 5 bases of the junction unmatched. CDR3 size: 18 residues. Germline CDR1 reads SGHRS; CDR2 reads YFSETQ. This chain's CDR3 is CASSGGLAGGFSYNEQFF. CDR3 DNA: TGCGCCAGCAGCGGGGGACTAGCGGGAGGCTTCTCCTACAATGAGCAGTTCTTC.

The chain recombines TRBV6-1 with TRBJ2-7, with 9 bases identical to TRBD1. Trimming at V came to 6 bases and at J to 8 bases, leaving 8 bases not matched to a gene. Looked up from germline, CDR1 is MNHNS and CDR2 is SASEGT. CDR3 length: 13 amino acids. In DNA form, the CDR3 reads TGTGCCAGCAGCCGGTGGGACAGGGAACAGCAGTACTTC. Its translation: CASSRWDREQQYF.

The genes are TRBV9 and TRBJ2-2, with 7 bases aligning to TRBD1. Germline V gene data show CDR1 as SGDLS and CDR2 as YYNGEE. CDR3 length equals 16 residues. V lost 0 bases, J lost 2 bases, and 4 bases stayed unmatched. The CDR3 DNA reads as TGTGCCAGCAGCGTAGTAGGGACAGTTAACACCGGGGAGCTGTTTTTT. Encoded protein: CASSVVGTVNTGELFF.

This clone came up once. The genes are TRBV28 and TRBJ2-1, with D possibly TRBD2 on 5 matching bases. The CDR3 length is 12 residues. The V end lost 2 bases, the J end lost 7 bases, and 6 bases lay between the germline ends. Germline loops: CDR1 MDHEN, CDR2 SYDVKM. CDR3 bases: TGTGCCAGCAGTTTACGCGGGAATGAGCAGTTCTTC. The encoded protein is CASSLRGNEQFF.

The chain employs TRBV27 and TRBJ2-1; TRBD2 matches 15 bases. The trim removed 4 bases at V and 8 bases at J, leaving 9 bases unmatched. This CDR3 is built from 17 residues. CDR1 is MNHEY, CDR2 SMNVEV, per germline (reference sequence). DNA for the CDR3: TGTGCCAGCAGTTCCCTTGGACTAGCGGGGGGGCGATATGAGCAGTTCTTC. Its translation: CASSSLGLAGGRYEQFF.

The chain is built from TRBV27 and TRBJ2-1; 8 positions match TRBD2. The CDR3 is made up of 15 amino acids. With V trimmed by 7 bases and J by 0 bases, 5 bases remained unmatched. In germline, CDR1 is MNHEY, CDR2 SMNVEV (reference sequence). The CDR3 loop reads CASTKSGSSYNEQFF. Written as DNA, the CDR3 is TGTGCCAGCACTAAAAGCGGGAGCTCCTACAATGAGCAGTTCTTC.

The rearrangement links TRBV4-1 to TRBJ2-2, with D perhaps matching TRBD1 (5 bases). V gave up 4 bases and J gave up 0 bases, with 12 bases separating them. This CDR3 is built from 16 residues. From germline, CDR1 is MGHRA and CDR2 YSYEKL. The CDR3 region is CASSPKGAPNTGELFF. The DNA of the CDR3 is TGCGCCAGCAGCCCAAAAGGGGCCCCGAACACCGGGGAGCTGTTTTTT.

V usage is TRBV6-4 and J usage is TRBJ2-2, with TRBD1 matching over 7 bases. J gave up 6 bases and V 4 bases, and 5 bases lay outside the gene matches. This CDR3 region has 14 residues. Germline V lookup: CDR1 MRHNA, CDR2 SNTAGT. The CDR3 sequence is CASSVTTGSGELFF. The CDR3 DNA is TGTGCCAGCAGTGTCACGACAGGGTCCGGGGAGCTGTTTTTT.

The rearrangement links TRBV6-5 to TRBJ1-2; D gene unclear. Germline-derived CDR1 and CDR2 are MNHEY and SVGAGI. CDR3 length: 11 residues. With 8 bases removed from V and 2 bases from J, the gap between germline ends came to 6 bases. The DNA of the CDR3 is TGTGCCAGCGAGGGCAACTATGGCTACACCTTC. Amino acid sequence: CASEGNYGYTF.

The V gene is TRBV28, the J gene TRBJ2-3, with TRBD2 matching over 11 bases. Looked up from germline, CDR1 is MDHEN and CDR2 is SYDVKM. The CDR3 runs to 14 residues. J gave up 4 bases and V 6 bases, and 3 bases lay outside the gene matches. The CDR3 nucleotides are TGTGCCAGCAGGTCGACTAGCGGGGCAGATACGCAGTATTTT. Protein product: CASRSTSGADTQYF.

The chain recombines TRBV7-9 with TRBJ1-4, with 10 bases matching TRBD1. This CDR3 has 18 residues. V trimming: 5 bases; J trimming: 3 bases; junction bases outside the gene matches: 12. Germline values: CDR1 SEHNR, CDR2 FQNEAQ (reference sequence). The CDR3 DNA sequence: TGTGCCAGCAGCGCATCGGGACAGGGGCAGGTAGCTAATGAAAAACTGTTTTTT. Its protein is CASSASGQGQVANEKLFF.

This chain connects TRBV18 to TRBJ2-5; 10 bases align to TRBD2. The CDR3 covers 15 residues. Germline CDR1 is KGHSH and CDR2 is LQKENI. Losses at the gene ends were 2 bases for V and 2 bases for J; bases not matched to a gene: 2. In nucleotides, the CDR3 is TGTGCCAGCTCACCAGGACTAGCGGAACAAGAGACCCAGTACTTC. This codes for CASSPGLAEQETQYF.

The V and J genes are TRBV5-1 and TRBJ2-1; 14 nucleotides match TRBD2. The J segment lost 4 bases and the V segment lost 4 bases, leaving 4 bases of the junction unmatched. The CDR3 length is 16 residues. The germline V gene has CDR1 SGHRS and CDR2 YFSETQ. CDR3 sequence: CASSPGLAGGYNEQFF. The CDR3 DNA follows: TGCGCCAGCAGCCCAGGACTAGCGGGGGGTTACAATGAGCAGTTCTTC.

V usage is TRBV19 and J usage is TRBJ1-1; TRBD1 matches at 8 bases. The germline V gene encodes CDR1 LNHDA and CDR2 SQIVND (reference sequence). The junction had 10 bases not matched to a gene; V was cut back by 9 bases and J by 7 bases. The CDR3 loop spans 13 amino acids. CDR3 in DNA: TGTGCCAGCCTCCGCAGGGGGCTCGGTGAAGCTTTCTTT. This translates into CASLRRGLGEAFF. Based on the CDR3 plus reference TRBV19 and TRBJ1-1, the full variable domain is DGGITQSPKYLFRKEGQNVTLSCEQNLNHDAMYWYRQDPGQGLRLIYYSQIVNDFQKGDIAEGYSVSREKKESFPLTVTSAQKNPTAFYLCASLRRGLGEAFFGQGTRLTVV.

This chain uses TRBV7-9 with TRBJ1-2; D perhaps matches TRBD1 (5 bases). CDR3 size: 16 residues. Trimming left V 4 bases short and J 2 bases short, with 17 bases between. Germline loops: CDR1 SEHNR, CDR2 FQNEAQ (reference sequence). CDR3 coding DNA: TGTGCCAGCAGCTCCCAATACCAGACAGAGAACTATGGCTACACCTTC. Translation: CASSSQYQTENYGYTF.

V is TRBV4-1 and J is TRBJ1-4; D not certain. Deletions cut 0 bases from V and 0 bases from J, with 8 bases between. Germline V gene data show CDR1 as MGHRA and CDR2 as YSYEKL. This CDR3 is 16 amino acids long. CDR3: CASSQDSPATNEKLFF. The CDR3 nucleotides are TGCGCCAGCAGCCAAGATAGCCCTGCAACTAATGAAAAACTGTTTTTT.